The 23 T cell receptor beta chains listed next were all sequenced from one sample in a study of blood T cell repertoires in COVID-19. Profiling relied on immunoSEQ multiplex PCR, and the TCRdb table lists in-frame clones only, not all of them. This sample has roughly 170,000 clones, with almost 80% found just once. The material sequenced was PBMCs or T cells enriched from blood (not recorded which). The receptor source for this set is a woman aged 50 to 60 who had recovered from COVID-19.

The chain has TRBV27 and TRBJ2-1; D gene ambiguous. Germline CDR1 is MNHEY and CDR2 is SMNVEV (reference sequence). There are 11 residues in the CDR3. The V end was cut by 2 bases, the J end by 16 bases, with 12 bases between. CDR3 nucleotide sequence: TGTGCCAGCAGTTTAGGGCGCCAGTTATTCTTC. The encoded protein is CASSLGRQLFF.

The chain combines TRBV6-2 or TRBV6-3 with TRBJ2-1; 7 bases are a match to TRBD1. The V gene end was trimmed by 4 bases and the J gene end by 4 bases; junction bases not matched to a gene: 4. Germline-derived CDR1 and CDR2 are MNHEY and SVGEGT. The CDR3 has 14 residues. CDR3 region: CASSLRQGYNEQFF. DNA of the CDR3: TGTGCCAGCAGTTTAAGACAGGGTTACAATGAGCAGTTCTTC.

This clone turned up a few times. The V gene is TRBV4-2, the J gene TRBJ1-2; no firm D call. Germline CDR1 is LGHNA and CDR2 is YNFKEQ. Trimming removed 3 bases from V and 7 bases from J, with 15 bases in between. The CDR3 spans 14 residues. This CDR3 reads CASSQDSGSRGYTF. The CDR3 bases are TGTGCCAGCAGCCAGGATTCGGGATCTCGTGGCTACACCTTC.

The chain joins TRBV7-2 to TRBJ1-4; D not certain. The CDR3 has 13 residues. Germline-derived CDR1 and CDR2 are SGHTA and FQGNSA. Trimming stripped 6 bases from V and 4 bases from J, with 9 bases between. CDR3 in amino acids: CASSGGLNEKLFF. The CDR3 DNA reads as TGTGCCAGCAGTGGCGGACTTAATGAAAAACTGTTTTTT.

This clone was recorded a few times. This chain connects TRBV19 to TRBJ2-7; 9 nucleotides align to TRBD2. CDR3 length: 15 amino acids. V lost 5 bases to trimming and J lost 1 base; unmatched junction nucleotides: 6. Per the germline V gene, CDR1 is LNHDA and CDR2 is SQIVND (reference sequence). CDR3 DNA sequence: TGTGCCAGTAGTGAAGGACTAGCGACTTCCTACGAGCAGTACTTC. Residues: CASSEGLATSYEQYF.

A few counts support this clone. The chain joins TRBV6-5 to TRBJ1-1; weak D call: TRBD1 (6 bases). Trimming left V 8 bases short and J 4 bases short, with 14 bases between. Germline V gene sequence: CDR1 MNHEY, CDR2 SVGAGI. This CDR3 has 13 residues. CDR3: CASGDTRSTEAFF. For the CDR3, the DNA is TGTGCCAGCGGGGACACCCGGAGCACTGAAGCTTTCTTT.

The genes are TRBV30 and TRBJ2-7; 7 nucleotides match TRBD2. This CDR3 has 14 amino acids. Germline V lookup: CDR1 GTSNPN, CDR2 SVGIG (reference sequence). V gave up 5 bases and J gave up 2 bases; unmatched junction bases: 9. CDR3 region: CAWGSWGGTYEQYF. The CDR3 region has the DNA TGTGCCTGGGGCTCGTGGGGGGGGACCTACGAGCAGTACTTC.

The chain is built from TRBV19 and TRBJ1-6; 7 bases are a match to TRBD1. CDR3 size: 15 residues. Germline values: CDR1 LNHDA, CDR2 SQIVND (reference sequence). V lost 7 bases to trimming and J lost 7 bases; unmatched junction nucleotides: 10. The CDR3 nucleotides read TGTGCCAGTAAGAGAGGGGGACAGATCAATTCACCCCTCCACTTT. Its protein product is CASKRGGQINSPLHF.

This rearrangement joins TRBV7-6 to TRBJ2-5; D is ambiguous. Germline CDR1 is SGHVS and CDR2 is FNYEAQ. The CDR3 is 14 residues long. Trimming took off 1 base at V and 0 bases at J, with 6 bases between the two ends. The CDR3 loop reads CASSLDRHQETQYF. For the CDR3, the DNA is TGTGCCAGCAGCTTAGACAGACACCAAGAGACCCAGTACTTC. Full variable domain (rest looked up from reference TRBV7-6 and TRBJ2-5): GAGVSQSPRYKVTKRGQDVALRCDPISGHVSLYWYRQALGQGPEFLTYFNYEAQQDKSGLPNDRFSAERPEGSISTLTIQRTEQRDSAMYRCASSLDRHQETQYFGPGTRLLVL.

The chain uses TRBV7-8 and TRBJ2-4; 8 bases are a match to TRBD1. V trimming: 1 base; J trimming: 0 bases; junction bases outside the gene matches: 5. The germline V gene encodes CDR1 SGHVS and CDR2 FQNEAQ. The CDR3 contains 17 residues. The chain's CDR3 is CASSLGRGRGAKNIQYF. CDR3 DNA: TGTGCCAGCAGCTTAGGCAGGGGGCGAGGAGCCAAAAACATTCAGTACTTC. The whole variable domain, remainder taken from reference TRBV7-8 and TRBJ2-4, is GAGVSQSPRYKVAKRGQDVALRCDPISGHVSLFWYQQALGQGPEFLTYFQNEAQLDKSGLPSDRFFAERPEGSVSTLKIQRTQQEDSAVYLCASSLGRGRGAKNIQYFGAGTRLSVL.

This clone was found many times. CDR3 in amino acids: CASSVSGRASSTDTQYF. CDR3 in DNA: TGCGCCAGCAGTGTTAGCGGGAGGGCCTCTAGCACAGATACGCAGTATTTT. The J gene is TRBJ2-3, the V gene TRBV4-1; 11 bases fit TRBD2. The ends lost 6 bases at V and 0 bases at J; junction bases unmatched: 8. The CDR3 extends over 17 amino acids. The V gene's germline CDR1 is MGHRA and CDR2 YSYEKL.

The chain joins TRBV24-1 to TRBJ2-3; no reliable D call. CDR1 and CDR2 from the germline V gene are KGHDR and SFDVKD. Deletions cut 2 bases from V and 2 bases from J, with 4 bases between. The CDR3 consists of 13 residues. The DNA for the CDR3 is TGTGCCACCAGTGATTCCTTCACAGATACGCAGTATTTT. It codes for CATSDSFTDTQYF.

The chain combines TRBV11-2 with TRBJ2-7, with D tentatively TRBD1 (6 bases). The CDR3 contains 14 residues. V was cut by 5 bases and J by 0 bases, with 11 bases left in between. Looked up from germline, CDR1 is SGHAT and CDR2 is FQNNGV. The CDR3 sequence: CASSQYRVSYEQYF. CDR3 DNA sequence: TGTGCCAGCAGCCAATACAGGGTCTCCTACGAGCAGTACTTC.

This clone has a single count. This chain joins TRBV7-8 and TRBJ2-7; possibly TRBD2 for D (6 bases). Between the trimmed V and J ends, which lost 7 bases and 3 bases, there was a span of 19 bases. This CDR3 has 15 residues. The V gene's germline CDR1 is SGHVS and CDR2 FQNEAQ. CDR3 protein: CASTLDGGTLYEQYF. In DNA form, the CDR3 reads TGTGCCAGCACCCTAGACGGGGGTACCCTCTACGAGCAGTACTTC.

The chain uses TRBV5-4 and TRBJ1-6; D not certain. Between the trimmed V and J ends, which lost 0 bases and 14 bases, there was a span of 9 bases. Germline V gene data show CDR1 as SGHNT and CDR2 as YYREEE (reference sequence). This CDR3 region has 12 residues. CDR3 sequence reads: CASSLEGESLHF. DNA for the CDR3: TGTGCCAGCAGCTTGGAGGGAGAATCCCTCCACTTT.

The rearrangement links TRBV2 to TRBJ1-2; 10 positions agree with TRBD1. The CDR3 covers 14 residues. Germline CDR1 SNHLY, CDR2 FYNNEI. Unmatched junction bases numbered 10, after V lost 8 bases and J lost 7 bases. CDR3 residues: CASAVPGQGLGYTF. For the CDR3, the DNA is TGTGCCAGCGCCGTACCGGGACAGGGGCTTGGCTACACCTTC.

The rearrangement uses TRBV27 and TRBJ2-2; TRBD1 aligns across 9 bases. Trimming cost V 6 bases and J 2 bases; bases outside gene matches: 4. The germline V gene has CDR1 MNHEY and CDR2 SMNVEV (reference sequence). The CDR3 extends over 15 amino acids. CDR3 loop: CASRQGAQNTGELFF. The DNA of the CDR3 is TGTGCCAGCAGACAGGGGGCGCAAAACACCGGGGAGCTGTTTTTT.

The rearrangement joins TRBV7-2 to TRBJ1-1, with 8 bases fitting TRBD1. From germline, CDR1 is SGHTA and CDR2 FQGNSA. The J segment lost 5 bases and the V segment lost 1 base, leaving 6 bases of the junction unmatched. The CDR3 extends over 15 amino acids. The CDR3 reads CASSLDAGGTTEAFF. The DNA of the CDR3 is TGTGCCAGCAGCTTAGACGCAGGGGGCACGACTGAAGCTTTCTTT.

The CDR3 DNA sequence: TGTGCCACCTCGAGGACACTGGGAAACACCATATATTTT. Translated, it gives CATSRTLGNTIYF. This chain links TRBV6-5 with TRBJ1-3; D possibly corresponds to TRBD1 (5 bases). CDR1 and CDR2 from the germline V gene are MNHEY and SVGAGI. V lost 10 bases and J 4 bases, leaving 14 bases between the germline ends. This CDR3 is 13 amino acids long.

This sequence joins TRBV19 and TRBJ2-2, with TRBD2 matching 7 bases. Germline V gene data show CDR1 as LNHDA and CDR2 as SQIVND (reference sequence). Germline trimming cut 3 bases from V and 7 bases from J; bases unmatched to any gene: 5. This CDR3 comprises 14 residues. This CDR3 reads CASSIARGVGELFF. CDR3 bases: TGTGCCAGTAGTATCGCCCGGGGGGTCGGGGAGCTGTTTTTT.

The chain links TRBV7-2 to TRBJ1-3; D gene uncertain. V was trimmed by 0 bases and J by 4 bases, leaving 13 bases between them. The CDR3 runs to 16 residues. Looked up from germline, CDR1 is SGHTA and CDR2 is FQGNSA. The chain's CDR3 is CASSLAADTTGNTIYF. CDR3 sequence (DNA): TGTGCCAGCAGCTTAGCGGCCGACACGACGGGAAACACCATATATTTT.

J is TRBJ2-2 and V is TRBV18; 8 positions match TRBD2. Trimming took 6 bases from V and 6 from J; bases not matched to a gene: 9. The CDR3 extends over 15 amino acids. Germline V lookup: CDR1 KGHSH, CDR2 LQKENI. Here the CDR3 reads CASSRAGDTAGELFF. In nucleotides, the CDR3 is TGTGCCAGCTCCCGAGCGGGAGACACGGCCGGGGAGCTGTTTTTT.

The rearrangement links TRBV7-9 to TRBJ1-2; no definite D call. CDR3 length: 14 residues. The germline CDR1 and CDR2 sequences are SEHNR and FQNEAQ (reference sequence). V lost 4 bases and J 6 bases, leaving 15 bases between the germline ends. CDR3 sequence reads: CASSSPGSGNGYTF. The CDR3 DNA is TGTGCCAGCAGCTCCCCGGGATCCGGGAATGGCTACACCTTC.